What follows are 20 T cell receptor beta chains derived from one specimen sequenced in a study of T cell changes during pregnancy in multiple sclerosis. Some clones are missing from TCRdb's copy, which holds only in-frame ones; the method was immunoSEQ multiplex PCR. The sample carries approximately 92,000 clones, around 90% recorded once. This specimen consisted of peripheral blood, obtained in the first trimester of pregnancy. These TCRs come from a female donor with multiple sclerosis, enrolled in a pregnancy study.

This rearrangement joins TRBV7-9 to TRBJ2-7; tentative D call: TRBD1 (5 bases). There are 15 residues in the CDR3. The ends were cut back, 1 base at V and 7 bases at J, with 17 bases in the middle. Looked up from germline, CDR1 is SEHNR and CDR2 is FQNEAQ (reference sequence). In DNA, the CDR3 is TGTGCCAGCAGCTTAGTAGACAGACCTCTACGGGAGCAGTACTTC. Its protein is CASSLVDRPLREQYF.

This sequence joins TRBV11-3 and TRBJ2-7; D might be TRBD1 (6 bases). Per germline, CDR1 SGHNT and CDR2 YENEEA. The CDR3 length is 14 residues. V was cut by 5 bases and J by 2 bases, with 13 bases left in between. The CDR3 protein is CASSPWDKPYEQYF. The CDR3 DNA is TGTGCCAGCAGCCCGTGGGACAAACCCTACGAGCAGTACTTC.

A single count supports this clone. V is TRBV7-6 and J is TRBJ2-7; 9 positions agree with TRBD2. This CDR3 comprises 18 residues. V shed 3 bases and J 4 bases; nucleotides not matched to a gene: 16. Germline V gene data show CDR1 as SGHVS and CDR2 as FNYEAQ. CDR3 sequence (DNA): TGTGCCAGCAGCTTGCAAAATGGGGGCCCAGCGGGAGGATACGAGCAGTACTTC. Translation: CASSLQNGGPAGGYEQYF.

Notes on this clone: An end of the junction differs from the germline gene, which may be a read error. This sequence joins TRBV4-2 and TRBJ2-2; 8 bases map to TRBD2. The CDR3 is made up of 18 amino acids. CDR1 and CDR2 from the germline V gene are LGHNA and YNFKEQ. DNA for the CDR3: TGTGCCAGCAGCCAAGATGACAGCGGGAGAAGGAACCCCGGGGAGCTGTTTTTT. Amino acids: CASSQDDSGRRNPGELFF.

V is TRBV28 and J is TRBJ2-5; D gene unclear. The CDR3 is 11 amino acids. The V and J ends lost 5 bases and 2 bases respectively, with 3 bases between them. CDR1 MDHEN and CDR2 SYDVKM come from the germline V gene. The CDR3 loop is CASSEQETQYF. CDR3 DNA sequence: TGTGCCAGCAGTGAGCAAGAGACCCAGTACTTC.

This chain links TRBV4-1 with TRBJ2-3, with D maybe TRBD2 (5 bases). V lost 4 bases and J 0 bases, leaving 11 bases between the germline ends. CDR1 MGHRA and CDR2 YSYEKL come from the germline V gene. This CDR3 has 15 residues. The DNA for the CDR3 is TGCGCCAGCAGCCGCCCGACTATAAGCACAGATACGCAGTATTTT. It yields the protein CASSRPTISTDTQYF.

This chain connects TRBV19 to TRBJ2-4, with 7 bases identical to TRBD2. CDR1 and CDR2 from the germline V gene are LNHDA and SQIVND (reference sequence). Unmatched junction bases numbered 10, after V lost 4 bases and J lost 7 bases. The CDR3 runs to 15 residues. The CDR3 is CASSTLRGLGNIQYF. The DNA of the CDR3 is TGTGCCAGTAGTACCCTGCGGGGGTTGGGCAACATTCAGTACTTC. Complete variable domain (other parts from reference TRBV19 and TRBJ2-4): DGGITQSPKYLFRKEGQNVTLSCEQNLNHDAMYWYRQDPGQGLRLIYYSQIVNDFQKGDIAEGYSVSREKKESFPLTVTSAQKNPTAFYLCASSTLRGLGNIQYFGAGTRLSVL.

V is TRBV19 and J is TRBJ2-5, with D tentatively TRBD2 (6 bases). CDR3 length equals 15 residues. Germline V gene lookup returns CDR1 LNHDA and CDR2 SQIVND (reference sequence). Trimming removed 3 bases at V and 4 bases at J, with 15 bases between. CDR3 in DNA: TGTGCCAGTAGTATTCTGACGGGAGTGGGAGAGACCCAGTACTTC. Residues: CASSILTGVGETQYF.

The chain is built from TRBV6-5 and TRBJ1-1, with a possible D match to TRBD1 (5 bases). This CDR3 contains 11 residues. Germline-derived CDR1 and CDR2 are MNHEY and SVGAGI. V lost 4 bases and J lost 11, with 11 bases in between. Here the CDR3 reads CASSSGTGAFF. Here the CDR3 DNA reads TGTGCCAGCAGTTCCGGGACTGGGGCTTTCTTT.

CDR3 DNA sequence: TGTGCCAGCAGCGCTAGCGGGGTTTCCTACAATGAGCAGTTCTTC. This codes for CASSASGVSYNEQFF. The chain joins TRBV9 to TRBJ2-1; 9 bases line up with TRBD2. From germline, CDR1 is SGDLS and CDR2 YYNGEE. CDR3 length equals 15 residues. J was trimmed by 1 base and V by 3 bases; bases with no gene match: 2.

V and J are TRBV4-3 and TRBJ2-1, with D maybe TRBD2 (6 bases). The V end lost 2 bases, the J end lost 6 bases, and 20 bases lay between the germline ends. Germline V gene data show CDR1 as LGHNA and CDR2 as YSLEER. The CDR3 length is 17 residues. The CDR3 region is CASSQTRDFFWGNEQFF. CDR3 sequence (DNA): TGCGCCAGCAGCCAAACTCGGGACTTCTTTTGGGGCAATGAGCAGTTCTTC.

The V and J genes are TRBV19 and TRBJ1-1; D gene ambiguous. Trimming left V 7 bases short and J 2 bases short, with 14 bases between. Germline assignment: CDR1 LNHDA and CDR2 SQIVND (reference sequence). This CDR3 is built from 14 residues. CDR3 in amino acids: CASTIPYGNTEAFF. In nucleotides, the CDR3 is TGTGCCAGTACCATACCCTATGGTAACACTGAAGCTTTCTTT. The whole variable domain, remainder taken from reference TRBV19 and TRBJ1-1, is DGGITQSPKYLFRKEGQNVTLSCEQNLNHDAMYWYRQDPGQGLRLIYYSQIVNDFQKGDIAEGYSVSREKKESFPLTVTSAQKNPTAFYLCASTIPYGNTEAFFGQGTRLTVV.

The V gene is TRBV10-1, the J gene TRBJ2-5; TRBD2 matches 8 bases. V lost 8 bases, J lost 4 bases, and 6 bases stayed unmatched. This CDR3 comprises 13 residues. CDR1 WNHNN and CDR2 SYGVQD come from the germline V gene (reference sequence). In DNA form, the CDR3 reads TGCGCCAGCGCCAGCGGGAGAGCAGAGACCCAGTACTTC. Translation gives CASASGRAETQYF.

This sequence joins TRBV5-6 and TRBJ2-1, with 10 positions matching TRBD2. Germline values: CDR1 SGHDT, CDR2 YYEEEE. The CDR3 is 15 residues long. Losses at the gene ends were 7 bases for V and 4 bases for J; bases not matched to a gene: 8. DNA for the CDR3: TGTGCCAGCGCTGCTCTAGCGGGAGTTTACAATGAGCAGTTCTTC. Amino acids: CASAALAGVYNEQFF.

This chain connects TRBV4-2 to TRBJ2-2, with TRBD1 as a possible D gene (7 bases). CDR3 size: 16 residues. Germline lookup yields CDR1 LGHNA and CDR2 YNFKEQ. V lost 0 bases to trimming and J lost 5 bases, with 13 bases between them. This chain's CDR3 is CASSQDKEGATGELFF. CDR3 DNA: TGTGCCAGCAGCCAAGATAAGGAGGGGGCAACCGGGGAGCTGTTTTTT.

The chain carries TRBV28 and TRBJ2-7, with 8 bases lining up with TRBD2. Per germline, CDR1 MDHEN and CDR2 SYDVKM. With V trimmed by 6 bases and J by 0 bases, 7 bases remained unmatched. The CDR3 totals 15 residues. The CDR3 DNA is TGTGCCAGCAGCACGGGGGGGGAGGTCTCCTACGAGCAGTACTTC. Its protein product is CASSTGGEVSYEQYF.

V and J are TRBV6-1 and TRBJ1-1, with 7 bases fitting TRBD1. Germline V gene lookup returns CDR1 MNHNS and CDR2 SASEGT. V lost 10 bases, J lost 1 base, and 9 bases stayed unmatched. The CDR3 runs to 14 residues. The CDR3 DNA reads TGTGCCACACAACGTAGGGACAGGAACACTGAAGCTTTCTTT. The encoded protein is CATQRRDRNTEAFF.

The chain combines TRBV30 with TRBJ1-5, with D possibly TRBD1 on 5 matching bases. The V gene's germline CDR1 is GTSNPN and CDR2 SVGIG (reference sequence). The CDR3 length is 14 residues. Trimming left V 0 bases short and J 5 bases short, with 11 bases between. The CDR3 nucleotides are TGTGCCTGGAGTGTGGGGCCGGGGGATCAGCCCCAGCATTTT. This gives the protein CAWSVGPGDQPQHF.

In its sample, this clone was seen once. The chain is built from TRBV18 and TRBJ2-7, with 9 positions matching TRBD1. The J segment lost 4 bases and the V segment lost 3 bases, leaving 7 bases of the junction unmatched. Germline V gives CDR1 KGHSH, CDR2 LQKENI. The CDR3 contains 15 residues. CDR3 in DNA: TGTGCCAGCTCACCTGTACAGGGGGCGCTATACGAGCAGTACTTC. Translating it yields CASSPVQGALYEQYF. Based on the CDR3 plus reference TRBV18 and TRBJ2-7, the full variable domain is NAGVMQNPRHLVRRRGQEARLRCSPMKGHSHVYWYRQLPEEGLKFMVYLQKENIIDESGMPKERFSAEFPKEGPSILRIQQVVRGDSAAYFCASSPVQGALYEQYFGPGTRLTVT.

The rearrangement joins TRBV4-3 to TRBJ1-1; 8 bases align to TRBD1. CDR1 and CDR2 from the germline V gene are LGHNA and YSLEER. The CDR3 extends over 15 amino acids. Unmatched junction bases numbered 5, after V lost 1 base and J lost 4 bases. The CDR3 DNA reads TGCGCCAGCAGCCAAGCTCAGGGGGCGGGCACTGAAGCTTTCTTT. It specifies CASSQAQGAGTEAFF.